Given below is one T cell receptor (beta chain) in context. The data were obtained in a study of technical replicates of blood from a few donors. Looked up from germline, CDR1 is MNHEY and CDR2 is SMNVEV (reference sequence). CDR3 length equals 15 residues. V shed 9 bases, J shed 0 bases, and the junction held 6 bases outside the gene matches. Assay: immunoSEQ multiplex PCR; the TCRdb copy retains only in-frame clones and omits some. The sample records 45,000 to 60,000 clones, around 95% being singletons. The TCR sequence derives from a human donor in good health. Sequencing was performed on T cells isolated from PBMCs. This chain uses TRBV27 with TRBJ2-7, with TRBD2 matching 12 bases. Here the CDR3 DNA reads TGTGCCAGTGTCGGACTAGCGGGAAGCTCCTACGAGCAGTACTTC. It is translated as CASVGLAGSSYEQYF.